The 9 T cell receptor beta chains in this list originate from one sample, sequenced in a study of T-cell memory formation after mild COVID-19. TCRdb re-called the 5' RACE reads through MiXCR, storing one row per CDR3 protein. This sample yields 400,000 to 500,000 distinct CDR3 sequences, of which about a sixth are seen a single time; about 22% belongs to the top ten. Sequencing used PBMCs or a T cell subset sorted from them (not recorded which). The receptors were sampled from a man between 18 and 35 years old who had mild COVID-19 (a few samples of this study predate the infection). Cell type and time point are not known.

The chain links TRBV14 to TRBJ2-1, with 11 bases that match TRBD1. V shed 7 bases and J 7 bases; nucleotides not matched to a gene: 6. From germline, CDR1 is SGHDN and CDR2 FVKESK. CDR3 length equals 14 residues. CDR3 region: CASNPGQGVNEQFF. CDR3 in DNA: TGTGCCAGCAACCCGGGACAGGGGGTAAATGAGCAGTTCTTC. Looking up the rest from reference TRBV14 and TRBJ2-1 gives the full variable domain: EAGVTQFPSHSVIEKGQTVTLRCDPISGHDNLYWYRRVMGKEIKFLLHFVKESKQDESGMPNNRFLAERTGGTYSTLKVQPAELEDSGVYFCASNPGQGVNEQFFGPGTRLTVL.

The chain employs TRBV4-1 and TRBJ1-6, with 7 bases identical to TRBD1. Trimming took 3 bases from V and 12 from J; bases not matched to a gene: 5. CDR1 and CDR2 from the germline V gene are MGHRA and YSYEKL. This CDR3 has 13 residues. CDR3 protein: CASSHGQVEPLHF. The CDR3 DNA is TGCGCCAGCAGCCACGGACAGGTTGAACCCCTCCACTTT.

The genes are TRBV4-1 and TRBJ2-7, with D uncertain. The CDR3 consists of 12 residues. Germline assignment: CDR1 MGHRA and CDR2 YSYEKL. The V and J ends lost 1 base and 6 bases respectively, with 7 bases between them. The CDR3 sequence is CASSQVTGEQYF. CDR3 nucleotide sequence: TGCGCCAGCAGCCAAGTAACGGGCGAGCAGTACTTC.

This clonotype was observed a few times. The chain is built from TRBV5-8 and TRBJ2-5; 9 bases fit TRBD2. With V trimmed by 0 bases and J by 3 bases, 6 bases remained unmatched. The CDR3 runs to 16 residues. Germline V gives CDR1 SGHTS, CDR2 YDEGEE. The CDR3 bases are TGTGCCAGCAGCTTGGGGAGCGGGGGGACCAAAGAGACCCAGTACTTC. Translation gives CASSLGSGGTKETQYF.

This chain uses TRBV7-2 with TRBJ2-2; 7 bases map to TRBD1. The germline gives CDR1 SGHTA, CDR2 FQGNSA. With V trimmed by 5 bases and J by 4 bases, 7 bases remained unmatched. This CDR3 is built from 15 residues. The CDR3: CASSTGRGFTGELFF. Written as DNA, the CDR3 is TGTGCCAGCAGCACTGGCAGGGGGTTCACCGGGGAGCTGTTTTTT.

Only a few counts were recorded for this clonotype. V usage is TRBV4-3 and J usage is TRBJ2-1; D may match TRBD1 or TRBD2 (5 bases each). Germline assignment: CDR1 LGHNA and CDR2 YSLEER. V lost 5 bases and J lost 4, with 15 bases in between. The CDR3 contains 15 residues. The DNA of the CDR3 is TGCGCCAGCAGCTCTGGGATCGAGGGGTACAATGAGCAGTTCTTC. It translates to CASSSGIEGYNEQFF.

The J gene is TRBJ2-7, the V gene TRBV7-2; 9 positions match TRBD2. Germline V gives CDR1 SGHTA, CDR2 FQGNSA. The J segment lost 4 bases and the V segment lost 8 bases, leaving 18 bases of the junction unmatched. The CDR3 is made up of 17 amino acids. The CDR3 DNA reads TGTGCCAGCGCCCTTCTCGGATCCGGACTAGCGAGTTACGAGCAGTACTTC. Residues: CASALLGSGLASYEQYF.

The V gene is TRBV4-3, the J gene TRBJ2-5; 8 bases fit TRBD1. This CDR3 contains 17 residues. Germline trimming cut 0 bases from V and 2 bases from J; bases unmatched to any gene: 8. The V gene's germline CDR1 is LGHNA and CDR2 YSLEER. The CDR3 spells CASSQDRPRTGQETQYF. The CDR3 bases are TGCGCCAGCAGCCAAGACCGACCTAGGACAGGGCAAGAGACCCAGTACTTC.

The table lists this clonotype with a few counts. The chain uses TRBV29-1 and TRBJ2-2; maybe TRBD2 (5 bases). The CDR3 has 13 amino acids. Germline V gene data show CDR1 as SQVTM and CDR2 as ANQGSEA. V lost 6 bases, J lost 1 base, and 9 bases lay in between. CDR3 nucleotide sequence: TGCAGCGTCCGGACTGTGAACACCGGGGAGCTGTTTTTT. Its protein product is CSVRTVNTGELFF.